Listed below are T cell receptor beta chains from one sample, sequenced in a study of T cell responses to AZD1222 COVID-19 vaccine. Profiled with immunoSEQ multiplex PCR; TCRdb holds only in-frame clones, not every one. Of around 130,000 clones listed, around 90% are singletons. The sequencing used peripheral blood, collected on day 0 of AZD1222 vaccination. The receptors shown here come from an adult in good health. CDR3s include the opening cysteine and the closing phenylalanine or tryptophan. D genes are given only for firm matches. The listing skips clone size in some rows; elsewhere it reads once, few, many or a size class.

clone size,J gene,V gene,D gene,CDR3 DNA,CDR3 protein
NA,TRBJ2-1,TRBV10-3,NA,TGTGCCATCAAAAATGGTATGGCCTCCAATGAGCAGTTCTTC,CAIKNGMASNEQFF
once,TRBJ2-3,TRBV2,NA,TGTGCCAGCAGACAGGACGGGAATACGCAGTATTTT,CASRQDGNTQYF
NA,TRBJ2-3,TRBV5-1,TRBD1,TGCGCCAGCAGCTACAGCAGGGGGTCGGATACGCAGTATTTT,CASSYSRGSDTQYF
NA,TRBJ2-2,TRBV5-1,TRBD2,TGCGCCAGCACAGGGGTAGCGGGAACGAACACCGGGGAGCTGTTTTTT,CASTGVAGTNTGELFF
NA,TRBJ2-7,TRBV5-1,NA,TGCGCCAGCAGCTTGGGGCAGGCCAAAAGCTCCTACGAGCAGTACTTC,CASSLGQAKSSYEQYF
NA,TRBJ2-2,TRBV7-8,NA,TGTGCCAGCAGCTTATCAGGGGACACCGGGGAGCTGTTTTTT,CASSLSGDTGELFF
NA,TRBJ2-3,TRBV19,TRBD1,TGTGCCAGTAGTATATGGGACAGAGATACGCAGTATTTT,CASSIWDRDTQYF
NA,TRBJ2-3,TRBV5-1,NA,TGCGCCAGCAGCGCTACCGTCGGCGGGATAGCAGATACGCAGTATTTT,CASSATVGGIADTQYF
few,TRBJ2-1,TRBV18,NA,TGTGCCAGCCGAGGAGGCTGGTCTTACAATGAGCAGTTCTTC,CASRGGWSYNEQFF
NA,TRBJ1-3,TRBV28,NA,TGTGCCAGCATCGAAAGTAGAGGAAACACCATATATTTT,CASIESRGNTIYF
NA,TRBJ1-4,TRBV2,NA,TGTGCCAGCCGCAACAGGATTGGGGAAAAACTGTTTTTT,CASRNRIGEKLFF
NA,TRBJ1-3,TRBV10-2,NA,TGCGCCAGCATGGGAATCCCGGCTGGAAACACCATATATTTT,CASMGIPAGNTIYF
NA,TRBJ1-2,TRBV6-5,NA,TGTGCCAGCAGTTTAGACACGGATCATGGCTACACCTTC,CASSLDTDHGYTF
NA,TRBJ2-1,TRBV2,NA,TGTGCCAGCAGTGAAGGAATTAGCGGAAAGAGCTCCTACAATGAGCAGTTCTTC,CASSEGISGKSSYNEQFF
few,TRBJ1-2,TRBV19,NA,TGTGCCAGTAAGCTGAACGAGCTGGATGGCTACACCTTC,CASKLNELDGYTF
NA,TRBJ1-5,TRBV19,TRBD1,TGTGCCAGTAGTAGGGACAGGGTGGGCAATCAGCCCCAGCATTTT,CASSRDRVGNQPQHF
NA,TRBJ2-2,TRBV6-4,TRBD1,TGTGCCAGCAGTGACAGGGGGCACACCGGGGAGCTGTTTTTT,CASSDRGHTGELFF
NA,TRBJ1-5,TRBV16,NA,TGTGCCAGCAGCCCCCGTGCGAACGGTGTGGAGCCCCAGCATTTT,CASSPRANGVEPQHF
NA,TRBJ1-1,TRBV27,TRBD1,TGTGCCAGCAGCGGACAGGGAATGAACACTGAAGCTTTCTTT,CASSGQGMNTEAFF
once,TRBJ2-7,TRBV29-1,NA,TGCAGCGCTGGGCCTAGAATGGGTGGGTTGGCCGAGCAGTACTTC,CSAGPRMGGLAEQYF
NA,TRBJ1-2,TRBV10-2,NA,TGCGCCAGCAGTGTTCGGGGATCGACCTATGGCTACACCTTC,CASSVRGSTYGYTF
once,TRBJ1-6,TRBV6-6,NA,TGTGCCAGCAGTTCCCAAGGAGGTTCCTCACCCCTCCACTTT,CASSSQGGSSPLHF
NA,TRBJ2-5,TRBV2,NA,TGTGCCAGCATCCGGGGGCGAGAGACCCAGTACTTC,CASIRGRETQYF
NA,TRBJ2-6,TRBV28,TRBD2,TGTGCCAGCAGTTTATGGGGACTACGAACCTCTGGGGCCAACGTCCTGACTTTC,CASSLWGLRTSGANVLTF
NA,TRBJ1-1,TRBV12-5,NA,TGTGCTAGTGGATGGGAAGCGGAAGCTTTCTTT,CASGWEAEAFF
NA,TRBJ1-5,TRBV6-5,NA,TGTGCCAGCAGTATTGGAAATCAGCCCCAGCATTTT,CASSIGNQPQHF
NA,TRBJ2-7,TRBV29-1,TRBD1,TGCAGCGTTGTTAGGGGGACAGGGGGGTACGAGCAGTACTTC,CSVVRGTGGYEQYF
NA,TRBJ1-1,TRBV5-5,NA,TGTGCCAGCAGCACCCGGACCCTTGGGGTCACTGAAGCTTTCTTT,CASSTRTLGVTEAFF
NA,TRBJ2-1,TRBV7-8,NA,TGTGCCAGCAGCTTAGCGCTCCTAAGAGGCGCGTTCTTC,CASSLALLRGAFF